This T cell receptor beta chain stems from a study of shared clonotypes between healthy human individuals. Findings and caveats of the study: Clonotype sharing among donors, it was expected, would be affected by sequencing depth.

PCR replicates performed on unsorted PBMC used 300 to 350 ng DNA, 29,000 or so T cell genomes. How the authors handled the data: Because ImmunoSEQ provided only junction sequences with no quality scores, the filtering differed. TCRdb's table, derived via immunoSEQ multiplex PCR, lists solely in-frame clones and lacks some. V and J calls and clone size are given by that table; D and trimming were obtained from the DNA. This repertoire shows about 450,000 clones, about four fifths found once; its top ten account for about 13%. The CDR3 runs 16 residues. The V gene lost 1 base and the J gene lost 0 bases, with 9 bases spanning the gap. Per germline, CDR1 SGHTA and CDR2 FQGTGA. Details on this clone: Its specificity is not known.

The donors were all Caucasian adults (living in Nashville, Tennessee). The sequenced sample was PBMCs. This chain links TRBV7-3 with TRBJ2-2; maybe TRBD2 (5 bases). This TCR was recovered from a woman aged 35 to 49 in good health. Some clones in this sample may be carry-over from other donors' samples. As DNA, the CDR3 is TGTGCCAGCAGCTTAAGCGCTAGCTCGAACACCGGGGAGCTGTTTTTT. It translates to CASSLSASSNTGELFF.